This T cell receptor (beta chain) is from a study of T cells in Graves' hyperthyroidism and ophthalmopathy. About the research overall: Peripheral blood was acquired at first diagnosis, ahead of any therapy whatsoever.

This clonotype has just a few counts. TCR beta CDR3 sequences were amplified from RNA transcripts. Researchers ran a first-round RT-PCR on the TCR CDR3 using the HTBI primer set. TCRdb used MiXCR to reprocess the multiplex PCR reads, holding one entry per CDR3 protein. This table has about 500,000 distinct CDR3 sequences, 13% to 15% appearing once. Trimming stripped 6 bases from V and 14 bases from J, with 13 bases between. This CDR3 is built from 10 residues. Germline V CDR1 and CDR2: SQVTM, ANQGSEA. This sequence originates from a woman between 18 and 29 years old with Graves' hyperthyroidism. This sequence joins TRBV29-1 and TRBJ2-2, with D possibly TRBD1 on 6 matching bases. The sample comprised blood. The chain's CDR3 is CSVEQGGLFF. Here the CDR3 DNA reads TGCAGCGTAGAACAGGGTGGACTGTTTTTT.